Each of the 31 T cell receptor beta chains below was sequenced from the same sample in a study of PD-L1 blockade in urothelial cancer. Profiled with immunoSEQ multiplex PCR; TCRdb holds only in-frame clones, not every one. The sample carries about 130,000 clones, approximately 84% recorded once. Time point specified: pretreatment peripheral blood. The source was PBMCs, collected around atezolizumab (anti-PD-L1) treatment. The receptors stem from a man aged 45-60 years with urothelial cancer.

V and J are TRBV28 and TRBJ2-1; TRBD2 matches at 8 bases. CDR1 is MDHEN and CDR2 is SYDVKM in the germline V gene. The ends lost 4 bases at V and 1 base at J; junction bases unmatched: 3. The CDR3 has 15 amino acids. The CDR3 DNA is TGTGCCAGCAGTTCCGGGACTAGTTCCTACAATGAGCAGTTCTTC. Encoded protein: CASSSGTSSYNEQFF.

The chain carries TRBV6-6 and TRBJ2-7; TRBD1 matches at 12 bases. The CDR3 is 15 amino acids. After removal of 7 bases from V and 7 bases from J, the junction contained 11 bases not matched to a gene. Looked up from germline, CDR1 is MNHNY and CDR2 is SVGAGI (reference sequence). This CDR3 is CASTQGGTGGREQYF. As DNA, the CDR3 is TGTGCCAGCACACAAGGTGGGACAGGGGGCAGGGAGCAGTACTTC.

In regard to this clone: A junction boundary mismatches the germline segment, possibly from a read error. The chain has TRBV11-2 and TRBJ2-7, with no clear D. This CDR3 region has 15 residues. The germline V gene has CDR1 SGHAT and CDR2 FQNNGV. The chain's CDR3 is CASSLGGPHSHEQYF. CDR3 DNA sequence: TGTGCCAGCAGCTTAGGCGGCCCTCACTCCCACGAGCAGTACTTC.

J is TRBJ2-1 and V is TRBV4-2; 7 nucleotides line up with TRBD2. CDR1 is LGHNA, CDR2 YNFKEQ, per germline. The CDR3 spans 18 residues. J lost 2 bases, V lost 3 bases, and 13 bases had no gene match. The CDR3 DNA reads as TGTGCCAGCAGCCAGCAGGCGAACCCGCTAGCGGCCTACAATGAGCAGTTCTTC. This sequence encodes CASSQQANPLAAYNEQFF.

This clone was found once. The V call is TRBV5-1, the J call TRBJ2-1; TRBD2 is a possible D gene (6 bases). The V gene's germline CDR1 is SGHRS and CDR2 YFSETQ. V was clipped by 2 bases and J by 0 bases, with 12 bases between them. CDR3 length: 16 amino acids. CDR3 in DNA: TGCGCCAGCAGCTTCGTTAGCGGAAACTCCTACAATGAGCAGTTCTTC. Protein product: CASSFVSGNSYNEQFF. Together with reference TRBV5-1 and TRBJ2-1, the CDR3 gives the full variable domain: KAGVTQTPRYLIKTRGQQVTLSCSPISGHRSVSWYQQTPGQGLQFLFEYFSETQRNKGNFPGRFSGRQFSNSRSEMNVSTLELGDSALYLCASSFVSGNSYNEQFFGPGTRLTVL.

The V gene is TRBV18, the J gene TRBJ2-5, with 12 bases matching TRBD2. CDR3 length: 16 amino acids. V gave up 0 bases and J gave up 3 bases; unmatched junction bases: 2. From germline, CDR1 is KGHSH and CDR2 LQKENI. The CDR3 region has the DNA TGTGCCAGCTCACCACCGTCTAGCGGGAGGGAAGAGACCCAGTACTTC. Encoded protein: CASSPPSSGREETQYF.

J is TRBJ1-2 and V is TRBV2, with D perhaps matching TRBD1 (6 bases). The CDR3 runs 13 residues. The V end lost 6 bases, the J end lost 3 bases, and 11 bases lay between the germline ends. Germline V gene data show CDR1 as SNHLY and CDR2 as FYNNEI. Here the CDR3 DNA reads TGTGCCAGCAGGCTCGGGACATACTATGGCTACACCTTC. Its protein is CASRLGTYYGYTF.

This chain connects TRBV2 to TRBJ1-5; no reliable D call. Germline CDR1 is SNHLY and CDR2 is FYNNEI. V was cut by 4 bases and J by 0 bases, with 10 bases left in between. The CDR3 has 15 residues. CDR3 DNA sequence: TGTGCCAGCAGTGCTAAATTCGGTAGCAATCAGCCCCAGCATTTT. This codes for CASSAKFGSNQPQHF. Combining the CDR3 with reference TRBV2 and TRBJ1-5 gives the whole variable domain EPEVTQTPSHQVTQMGQEVILRCVPISNHLYFYWYRQILGQKVEFLVSFYNNEISEKSEIFDDQFSVERPDGSNFTLKIRSTKLEDSAMYFCASSAKFGSNQPQHFGDGTRLSIL.

The CDR3 DNA is TGTGCCAGCAGTTTACGAGGGGGCAGCTATGGCTACACCTTC. Translated, it gives CASSLRGGSYGYTF. The genes are TRBV28 and TRBJ1-2; 7 nucleotides align to TRBD1. The ends lost 2 bases at V and 4 bases at J; junction bases unmatched: 4. In germline, CDR1 is MDHEN, CDR2 SYDVKM. The CDR3 consists of 14 residues.

The CDR3 coding sequence is TGTGCCAGCAGGGCCACTGGCGGGAGTTCCGATACGCAGTATTTT. This codes for CASRATGGSSDTQYF. The V gene is TRBV6-6, the J gene TRBJ2-3, with 7 positions matching TRBD2. The CDR3 runs 15 residues. Germline CDR1 reads MNHNY; CDR2 reads SVGAGI (reference sequence). V lost 6 bases, J lost 6 bases, and 12 bases stayed unmatched.

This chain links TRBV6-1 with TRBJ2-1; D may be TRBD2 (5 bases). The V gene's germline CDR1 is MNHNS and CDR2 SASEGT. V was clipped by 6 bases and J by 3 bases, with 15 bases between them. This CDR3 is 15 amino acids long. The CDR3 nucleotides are TGTGCCAGCAGCACTCGAAGCGGTATCTACAATGAGCAGTTCTTC. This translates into CASSTRSGIYNEQFF.

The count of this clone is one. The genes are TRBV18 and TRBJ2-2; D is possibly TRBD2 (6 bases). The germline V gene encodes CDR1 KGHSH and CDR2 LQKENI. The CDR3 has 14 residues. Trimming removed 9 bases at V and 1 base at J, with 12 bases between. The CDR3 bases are TGTGCCAGTCGTAGCGGACTGAACACCGGGGAGCTGTTTTTT. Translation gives CASRSGLNTGELFF. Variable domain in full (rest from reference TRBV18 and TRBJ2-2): NAGVMQNPRHLVRRRGQEARLRCSPMKGHSHVYWYRQLPEEGLKFMVYLQKENIIDESGMPKERFSAEFPKEGPSILRIQQVVRGDSAAYFCASRSGLNTGELFFGEGSRLTVL.

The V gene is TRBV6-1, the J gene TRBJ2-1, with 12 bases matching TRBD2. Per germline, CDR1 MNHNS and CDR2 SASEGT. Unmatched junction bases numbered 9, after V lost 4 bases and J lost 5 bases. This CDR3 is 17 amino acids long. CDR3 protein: CASSARLAGVSDNEQFF. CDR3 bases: TGTGCCAGCAGTGCCCGACTAGCGGGAGTGTCGGACAATGAGCAGTTCTTC.

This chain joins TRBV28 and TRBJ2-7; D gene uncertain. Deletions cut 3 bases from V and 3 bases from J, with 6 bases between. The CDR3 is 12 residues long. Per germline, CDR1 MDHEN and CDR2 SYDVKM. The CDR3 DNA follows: TGTGCCAGCAGTTTTACGGTCTACGAGCAGTACTTC. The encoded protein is CASSFTVYEQYF.

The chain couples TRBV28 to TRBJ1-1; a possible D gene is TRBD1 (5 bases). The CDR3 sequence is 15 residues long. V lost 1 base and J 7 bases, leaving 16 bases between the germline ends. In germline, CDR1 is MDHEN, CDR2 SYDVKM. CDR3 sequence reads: CASSLYSGPTGEAFF. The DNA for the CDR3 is TGTGCCAGCAGTTTATACTCAGGGCCCACCGGTGAAGCTTTCTTT.

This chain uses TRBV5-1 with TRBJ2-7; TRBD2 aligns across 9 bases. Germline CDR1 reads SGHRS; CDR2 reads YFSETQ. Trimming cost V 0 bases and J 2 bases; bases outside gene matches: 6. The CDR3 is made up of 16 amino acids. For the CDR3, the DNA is TGCGCCAGCAGCTTGGATCTAGCGGGACGTCCCTACGAGCAGTACTTC. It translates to CASSLDLAGRPYEQYF.

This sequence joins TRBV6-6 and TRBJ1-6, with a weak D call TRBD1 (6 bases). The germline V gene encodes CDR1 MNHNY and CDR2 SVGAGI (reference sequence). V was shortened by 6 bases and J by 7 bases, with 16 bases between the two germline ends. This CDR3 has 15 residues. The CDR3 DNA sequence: TGTGCCAGCAGGACAAGGGGAGGGGGAAATTCACCCCTCCACTTT. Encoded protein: CASRTRGGGNSPLHF.

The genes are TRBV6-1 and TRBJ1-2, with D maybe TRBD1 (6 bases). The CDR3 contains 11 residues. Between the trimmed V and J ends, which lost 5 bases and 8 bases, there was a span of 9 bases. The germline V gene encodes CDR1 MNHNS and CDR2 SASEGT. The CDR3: CASSSQGGYTF. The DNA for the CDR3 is TGTGCCAGCAGTTCCCAGGGGGGCTACACCTTC.

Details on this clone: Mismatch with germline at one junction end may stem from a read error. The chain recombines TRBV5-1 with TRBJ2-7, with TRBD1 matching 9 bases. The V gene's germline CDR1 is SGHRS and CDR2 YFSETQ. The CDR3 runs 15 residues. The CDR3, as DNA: TGCGCCAGCAGCCCGACAGAATATCCGGGACAGGGTAAAAACTTC. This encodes CASSPTEYPGQGKNF.

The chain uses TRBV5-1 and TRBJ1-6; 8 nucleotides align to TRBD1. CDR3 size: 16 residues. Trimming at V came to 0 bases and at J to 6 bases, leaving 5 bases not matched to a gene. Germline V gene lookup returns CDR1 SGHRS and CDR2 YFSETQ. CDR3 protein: CASSLAGQGGNSPLHF. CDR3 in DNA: TGCGCCAGCAGCTTGGCCGGACAGGGAGGTAATTCACCCCTCCACTTT.

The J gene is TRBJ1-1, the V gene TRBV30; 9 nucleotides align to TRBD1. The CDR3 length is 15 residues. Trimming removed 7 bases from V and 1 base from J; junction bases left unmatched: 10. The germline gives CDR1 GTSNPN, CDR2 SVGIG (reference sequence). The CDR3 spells CASDPGQGPNTEAFF. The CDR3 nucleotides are TGTGCCTCTGATCCGGGACAGGGCCCGAACACTGAAGCTTTCTTT.

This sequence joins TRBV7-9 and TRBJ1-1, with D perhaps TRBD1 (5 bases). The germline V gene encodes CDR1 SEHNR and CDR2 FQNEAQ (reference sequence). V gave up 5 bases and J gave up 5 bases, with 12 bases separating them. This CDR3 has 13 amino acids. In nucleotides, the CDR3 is TGTGCCAGCAGCCGCAACGGGGGAACTGAAGCTTTCTTT. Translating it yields CASSRNGGTEAFF. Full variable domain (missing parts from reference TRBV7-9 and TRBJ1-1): DTGVSQNPRHKITKRGQNVTFRCDPISEHNRLYWYRQTLGQGPEFLTYFQNEAQLEKSRLLSDRFSAERPKGSFSTLEIQRTEQGDSAMYLCASSRNGGTEAFFGQGTRLTVV.

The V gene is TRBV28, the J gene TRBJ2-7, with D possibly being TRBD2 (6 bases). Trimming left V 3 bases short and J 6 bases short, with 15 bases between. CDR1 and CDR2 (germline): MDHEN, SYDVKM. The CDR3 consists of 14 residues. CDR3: CASSLEIAEAEQYF. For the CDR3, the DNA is TGTGCCAGCAGTTTGGAGATAGCGGAGGCCGAGCAGTACTTC.

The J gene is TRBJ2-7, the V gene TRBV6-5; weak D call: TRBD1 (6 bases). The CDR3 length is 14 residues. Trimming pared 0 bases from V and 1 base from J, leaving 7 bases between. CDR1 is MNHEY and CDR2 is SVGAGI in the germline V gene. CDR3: CASSYSQGSYEQYF. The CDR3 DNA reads TGTGCCAGCAGTTACTCGCAGGGGTCCTACGAGCAGTACTTC.

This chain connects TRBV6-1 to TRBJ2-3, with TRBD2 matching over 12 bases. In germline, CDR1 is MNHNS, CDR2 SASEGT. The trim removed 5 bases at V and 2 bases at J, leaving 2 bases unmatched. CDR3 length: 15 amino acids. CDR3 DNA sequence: TGTGCCAGCAGTCGGACTAGCGGGATCACAGATACGCAGTATTTT. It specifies CASSRTSGITDTQYF.

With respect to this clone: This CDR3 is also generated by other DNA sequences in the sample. The CDR3 loop reads CASSAQGGATEAFF. Written as DNA, the CDR3 is TGTGCCAGCAGCGCTCAAGGGGGAGCCACTGAAGCTTTCTTT. V and J are TRBV11-2 and TRBJ1-1; D possibly corresponds to TRBD1 (6 bases). V was cut by 5 bases and J by 4 bases, with 14 bases left in between. The CDR3 is 14 amino acids. Germline V lookup: CDR1 SGHAT, CDR2 FQNNGV.

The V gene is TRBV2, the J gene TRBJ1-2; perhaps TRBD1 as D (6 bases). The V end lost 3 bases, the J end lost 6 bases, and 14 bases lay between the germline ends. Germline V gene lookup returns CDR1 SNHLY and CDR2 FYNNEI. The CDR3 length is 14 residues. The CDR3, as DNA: TGTGCCAGCAGTGATATACAGGGCGGCGATGGCTACACCTTC. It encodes CASSDIQGGDGYTF.

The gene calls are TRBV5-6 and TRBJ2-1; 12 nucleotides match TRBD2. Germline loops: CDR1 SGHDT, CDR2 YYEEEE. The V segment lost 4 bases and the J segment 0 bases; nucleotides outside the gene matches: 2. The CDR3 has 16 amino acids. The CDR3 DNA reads TGTGCCAGCAGCAGGACTAGCGGGGTCTCCTACAATGAGCAGTTCTTC. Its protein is CASSRTSGVSYNEQFF. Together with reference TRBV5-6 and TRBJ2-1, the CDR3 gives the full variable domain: DAGVTQSPTHLIKTRGQQVTLRCSPKSGHDTVSWYQQALGQGPQFIFQYYEEEERQRGNFPDRFSGHQFPNYSSELNVNALLLGDSALYLCASSRTSGVSYNEQFFGPGTRLTVL.

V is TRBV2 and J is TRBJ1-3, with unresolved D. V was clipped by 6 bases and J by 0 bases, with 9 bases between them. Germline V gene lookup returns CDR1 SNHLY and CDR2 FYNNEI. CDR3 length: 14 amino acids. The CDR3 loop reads CASSVRSSGNTIYF. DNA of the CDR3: TGTGCCAGCAGCGTTCGGAGCTCTGGAAACACCATATATTTT.

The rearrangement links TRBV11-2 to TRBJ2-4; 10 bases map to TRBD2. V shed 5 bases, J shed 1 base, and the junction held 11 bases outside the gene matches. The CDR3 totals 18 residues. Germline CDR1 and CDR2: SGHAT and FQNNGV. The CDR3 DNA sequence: TGTGCCAGCAGCAACGAGACTCTAGCGGGAGTCGCCAAAAACATTCAGTACTTC. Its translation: CASSNETLAGVAKNIQYF.

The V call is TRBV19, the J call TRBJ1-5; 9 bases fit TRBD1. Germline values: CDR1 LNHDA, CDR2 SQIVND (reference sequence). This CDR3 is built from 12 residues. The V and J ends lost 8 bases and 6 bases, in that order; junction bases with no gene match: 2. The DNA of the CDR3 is TGTGCCAGTGGGACAGGGAGTCAGCCCCAGCATTTT. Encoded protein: CASGTGSQPQHF.